A selection of T cell receptor beta chains follows, all from one sample in a study of blood T cell repertoires in COVID-19. TCRdb keeps only in-frame clones here, not all; method: immunoSEQ multiplex PCR. The data hold about 19,000 clones, with more than 85% observed a single time. Sequenced sample: peripheral blood. The origin of the receptors is a human donor in a cohort sampled during active COVID-19. CDR3s include the opening cysteine and the closing phenylalanine or tryptophan. The order of the fields is CDR3 length, clone size, J gene, V gene, D gene, CDR3 DNA, CDR3 protein. The D gene is left open where the match is weak. Size tells how often a clone was seen (once, few, many) or the class of an expanded clone, and some rows leave it out.

>14|NA|TRBJ2-3|TRBV7-3|NA
TGTGCCAGCGGCGCGGGGAGAGGAGCGGATACGCAGTATTTT
CASGAGRGADTQYF
>16|NA|TRBJ2-1|TRBV2|NA
TGTGCCAGCAGTGGCGGGACTTCCAGCTCCTACAATGAGCAGTTCTTC
CASSGGTSSSYNEQFF
>15|NA|TRBJ2-7|TRBV6-5|TRBD1
TGTGCCAGCAGGGATACCGGGACAGGGATTTACGAGCAGTACTTC
CASRDTGTGIYEQYF
>14|once|TRBJ2-1|TRBV6-5|TRBD2
TGTGCCAGCAGACCGGGACTAGCCGCTAATGAGCAGTTCTTC
CASRPGLAANEQFF
>14|NA|TRBJ2-1|TRBV7-9|TRBD2
TGTGCCAGCAACCTAGCGGGAGTTGACAATGAGCAGTTCTTC
CASNLAGVDNEQFF
>13|NA|TRBJ1-1|TRBV7-8|NA
TGTGCCAGCAGCTTTACAGGGAACACTGAAGCTTTCTTT
CASSFTGNTEAFF
>17|NA|TRBJ2-5|TRBV7-2|TRBD1
TGTGCCAGCAGCCCACAAGGCCAACCGGGACAGATCTCGGCCCAGTACTTC
CASSPQGQPGQISAQYF
>17|NA|TRBJ2-7|TRBV19|TRBD1
TGTGCCAGTAGTAACCACCTCCGGGACAGGGTTCTCTACGAGCAGTACTTC
CASSNHLRDRVLYEQYF
>16|NA|TRBJ1-2|TRBV18|TRBD1
TGTGCCAGCTCACCGAGCGGACAGGTCGCCGCGGGTGGCTACACCTTC
CASSPSGQVAAGGYTF
>16|NA|TRBJ1-6|TRBV27|NA
TGTGCCAGCAGTTTTTCCCGGACGGTGGGGAGCTCACCCCTCCACTTT
CASSFSRTVGSSPLHF
>14|once|TRBJ2-1|TRBV3-1/TRBV3-2|NA
TGTGCCAGCAGCCATGGACTGCCGTCCAATGAGCAGTTCTTC
CASSHGLPSNEQFF
>12|NA|TRBJ1-4|TRBV28|NA
TGTGCCAGCAGTCCAGTGCGGGGGAAACTGTTTTTT
CASSPVRGKLFF
>13|NA|TRBJ2-1|TRBV7-9|NA
TGTGCCAGCAGCCATACCAGTGATAGGGGCAAGTTCTTC
CASSHTSDRGKFF
>14|few|TRBJ2-7|TRBV28|TRBD1
TGTGCCAGCAGATCCGGGACAGGGTCTGGAGAGCAGTACTTC
CASRSGTGSGEQYF
>13|NA|TRBJ2-7|TRBV5-5|NA
TGTGCCAGCAACTATCAGGGTCCCTACGAGCAGTACTTC
CASNYQGPYEQYF
>13|NA|TRBJ2-1|TRBV28|NA
TGTGCCAGCCGAAGACAGGGAGGTAATGAGCAGTTCTTC
CASRRQGGNEQFF
>18|NA|TRBJ2-1|TRBV23-1|TRBD2
TGCGCCAGCAATACTGGCGGGAGGGCCTATAGGGTACGTGGTGAGCAGTTCTTC
CASNTGGRAYRVRGEQFF
>12|NA|TRBJ1-1|TRBV19|NA
TGTGCCAGTTGCACAGGGCCCTCTGAAGCTTTCTTT
CASCTGPSEAFF
>21|NA|TRBJ2-3|TRBV20-1|TRBD2
TGCAGTGCTAGTTACAGAGGCGGACTAGCGGGAGTATCTAGGCCCACAGATACGCAGTATTTT
CSASYRGGLAGVSRPTDTQYF
>16|NA|TRBJ1-5|TRBV5-6|TRBD1
TGTGCCAGCAGCTTTAGAACAGGGGTGGGCAATCAGCCCCAGCATTTT
CASSFRTGVGNQPQHF
>15|NA|TRBJ2-5|TRBV6-5|TRBD2
TGTGCCAGTAACCCAACTAGCGGGAGATGGGAGACCCAGTACTTC
CASNPTSGRWETQYF
>15|NA|TRBJ1-6|TRBV7-9|NA
TGTGCCAGCAGCTTCCCCCCGGCCCCGGGGTCACCCCTCCACTTT
CASSFPPAPGSPLHF
>14|NA|TRBJ2-7|TRBV19|TRBD2
TGTGCCAGTAGTTACCTAGCGGGACCCTACGAGCAGTACTTC
CASSYLAGPYEQYF
>14|NA|TRBJ2-1|TRBV29-1|TRBD2
TGCAGCGTCGACACTAGCGGGAGGGCCTTTGAGCAGTTCTTC
CSVDTSGRAFEQFF
>17|NA|TRBJ1-4|TRBV5-1|TRBD1
TGCGCCAGCAGCTTAACCGGGACAGACGCCCTGGATGAAAAACTGTTTTTT
CASSLTGTDALDEKLFF
>18|NA|TRBJ1-1|TRBV19|TRBD1
TGTGCCAGTAGGGTCCTCAGATCGGGACAGGGCCTGAACACTGAAGCTTTCTTT
CASRVLRSGQGLNTEAFF
>17|NA|TRBJ2-5|TRBV2|TRBD2
TGTGCCAGCAGTGAGACCTTTGGACTAGCGGGAGAAGAGACCCAGTACTTC
CASSETFGLAGEETQYF
>13|NA|TRBJ2-5|TRBV12-3/TRBV12-4|NA
TGTGCCAGCAGACCCACTTACCAAGAGACCCAGTACTTC
CASRPTYQETQYF
>13|NA|TRBJ2-7|TRBV30|NA
TGTGCCTGGAGTGTACTTTCCCCCTACGAGCAGTACTTC
CAWSVLSPYEQYF
>15|few|TRBJ2-2|TRBV19|NA
TGTGCCGTAACCCCGGGACATACGAACACCGGGGAGCTGTTTTTT
CAVTPGHTNTGELFF
>14|NA|TRBJ2-7|TRBV7-9|NA
TGTGCCAGCGCTCCGAGCGGGTCCTCCTACGAGCAGTACTTC
CASAPSGSSYEQYF
>12|NA|TRBJ2-3|TRBV30|TRBD2
TGTGCCTGGAGGGTGGGAGGGGATACGCAGTATTTT
CAWRVGGDTQYF
>17|NA|TRBJ1-1|TRBV9|NA
TGTGCCAGCAGCGTTGTTCCGGGGGGCGCAAGGTCGGGTGAAGCTTTCTTT
CASSVVPGGARSGEAFF
>16|NA|TRBJ2-7|TRBV3-1/TRBV3-2|TRBD1
TGTGCCAGCAGCCCCGCTCTGGGACAGGGGGCGCGGGAGCAGTACTTC
CASSPALGQGAREQYF
>17|once|TRBJ2-1|TRBV27|TRBD1
TGTGCCAGCAGTCAAAGGGACAGGGGGAGGCCCTACAATGAGCAGTTCTTC
CASSQRDRGRPYNEQFF
>12|NA|TRBJ1-2|TRBV27|NA
TGTGCCAGCAGTTCGGGAGGCTATGGCTACACCTTC
CASSSGGYGYTF
>14|NA|TRBJ2-3|TRBV24-1|NA
TGTGCCACCAGTGACCTTTCAGGGGTGGATACGCAGTATTTT
CATSDLSGVDTQYF
>11|NA|TRBJ1-2|TRBV28|NA
TGTGCCACCGGCGGGGGGATTGGCTACACCTTC
CATGGGIGYTF
>17|NA|TRBJ1-4|TRBV19|NA
TGTGCCAGTAGTATAGATCTATGGGGAGCAACTAATGAAAAACTGTTTTTT
CASSIDLWGATNEKLFF
>14|NA|TRBJ1-1|TRBV6-5|TRBD1
TGTGCCAGCAGAGGGAACAGGGGCACTGAGGGAGCTTTCTTT
CASRGNRGTEGAFF
>17|NA|TRBJ1-5|TRBV30|TRBD1
TGTGCCTGGAGTGCCCGGACAGGGGGACCTAGCAATCAGCCCCAGCATTTT
CAWSARTGGPSNQPQHF
>14|NA|TRBJ2-7|TRBV7-8|TRBD2
TGTGCCAGCAGTCCTAGCGGGAGCTCCTACGAGCAGTACTTC
CASSPSGSSYEQYF